These T cell receptor beta chains were read from a single sample in a study of siplizumab effects on memory and regulatory T cells. Measured with immunoSEQ multiplex PCR; TCRdb has only the in-frame clones, and not every one. The sample has about 100,000 clones, 75% to 95% seen once; the top ten hold around 2.6%. Sequencing was performed on CD4+ T cells sorted from blood. The source of these receptors is a human donor in good health. Some clones in this sample may be carry-over from other donors' samples. Both conserved end residues are part of each CDR3. The D gene is left open where the match is weak. A clone size is listed for some rows: how often the clone was seen (once, few, many), or a class if it is expanded.

size	D	V	J	DNA	CDR3
.	.	TRBV5-1	TRBJ1-5	TGCGCCAGCAGCGAAGGTGGGAGCAATCAGCCCCAGCATTTT	CASSEGGSNQPQHF
.	.	TRBV11-3	TRBJ2-3	TGTGCCAGCAGCTTAGGCGGCAGGGAATTCGATACGCAGTATTTT	CASSLGGREFDTQYF
.	TRBD2	TRBV27	TRBJ2-1	TGTGCCAGCAGTGCCCGCTGGGATGGATGGGGTAGCGGGACCATCCATGAGCAGTTCTTC	CASSARWDGWGSGTIHEQFF
.	.	TRBV2	TRBJ2-5	TGTGCCAGCATGAGGGAAGAGACCCAGTACTTC	CASMREETQYF
.	.	TRBV30	TRBJ2-1	TGTGCCTGGGGGGGCGGGAGCTCCTACAATGAGCAGTTCTTC	CAWGGGSSYNEQFF
.	.	TRBV7-2	TRBJ1-5	TGTGCCAGCAGCTTAGACGCGGGGGAAGGACAGCCCCAGCATTTT	CASSLDAGEGQPQHF
.	.	TRBV5-6	TRBJ1-1	TGTGCCAGCAGTCGCATTGCCAGGGGCACTGAAGCTTTCTTT	CASSRIARGTEAFF
.	TRBD2	TRBV27	TRBJ2-5	TGTGCCAGCAGTCCAAGACGACTAGCAGAAGAGACCCAGTACTTC	CASSPRRLAEETQYF
once	TRBD2	TRBV5-1	TRBJ2-3	TGCGCCAGCAGCCCACTAGCGGGAGGTACGCAGTATTTT	CASSPLAGGTQYF
.	.	TRBV7-9	TRBJ2-6	TGTGCCAGCACTGAGGGATCTGGGGCCAACGTCCTGACTTTC	CASTEGSGANVLTF
.	.	TRBV11-3	TRBJ2-2	TGTGCCAGCAGCGCCTGGAGGGAGTCCGGGGAGCTGTTTTTT	CASSAWRESGELFF
.	.	TRBV11-3	TRBJ2-3	TGTGCCAGCAGTCCCGACACAGATACGCAGTATTTT	CASSPDTDTQYF
.	TRBD1	TRBV18	TRBJ1-5	TGTGCCAGCTCACAAGACAGGGGGCGCGTCAGCAATCAGCCCCAGCATTTT	CASSQDRGRVSNQPQHF
.	.	TRBV7-3	TRBJ1-1	TGTGCCAGCAGCTTAATACGGAACACTGAAGCTTTCTTT	CASSLIRNTEAFF
.	.	TRBV2	TRBJ2-2	TGTGCCAGCAGTGCGGGACCGACCGGGGAGCTGTTTTTT	CASSAGPTGELFF
few	TRBD1	TRBV2	TRBJ1-1	TGTGCCAGCAGTGCCGGGACAGGGGGCACTGAAGCTTTCTTT	CASSAGTGGTEAFF
.	.	TRBV2	TRBJ2-3	TGTGCCAGCAGTGTTGTCGGAGGGGAATCAGATACGCAGTATTTT	CASSVVGGESDTQYF
.	.	TRBV5-1	TRBJ1-3	TGCGCCAGCAGCTTACAGACTGGAAACACCATATATTTT	CASSLQTGNTIYF
.	.	TRBV2	TRBJ2-1	TGTGCCAGCAGGATCGGGACGAAGAATGAGCAGTTCTTC	CASRIGTKNEQFF
.	.	TRBV2	TRBJ1-1	TGTGCCACCACAAGGGATCAGGGGATGAACACTGAAGCTTTCTTT	CATTRDQGMNTEAFF
.	TRBD2	TRBV2	TRBJ2-1	TGTGCCAGCAAAGAGACTAGCGGGATATACAATGAGCAGTTCTTC	CASKETSGIYNEQFF
once	.	TRBV11-2	TRBJ1-6	TGTGCCAGCAACCTATTGAATTCACCCCTCCACTTT	CASNLLNSPLHF
.	.	TRBV15	TRBJ1-3	TGTGCCACCAGCAGAGATGCGAGGTCTGGAAACACCATATATTTT	CATSRDARSGNTIYF
.	.	TRBV18	TRBJ1-5	TGTGCCAGCTCACCGGTTCCCAATAGCAATCAGCCCCAGCATTTT	CASSPVPNSNQPQHF
.	.	TRBV5-1	TRBJ2-1	TGCGCCAGCAGCTCGGGACTGGTTGGGGTTGAGCAGTTCTTC	CASSSGLVGVEQFF
.	TRBD1	TRBV28	TRBJ1-3	TGTGCCAGCACCATCGGGGGACAGGTCTCCAACACCATATATTTT	CASTIGGQVSNTIYF